The next 22 T cell receptor beta chains were all read from a single sample in a study of response to subunit inactivated influenza vaccine. TCRdb fed the RT-PCR reads into MiXCR, producing one record per CDR3 protein. The sample yields about 500,000 distinct CDR3 sequences, more than 15% seen once. This specimen was CD4+ T cells sorted from PBMCs, taken 23 to 25 months after vaccination. The receptors here all came from a man between 50 and 75 years old who received an inactivated influenza vaccine.

This sequence joins TRBV4-3 and TRBJ2-7; weak D call: TRBD2 (6 bases). The CDR3 has 15 residues. With 0 bases removed from V and 2 bases from J, the gap between germline ends came to 11 bases. Germline CDR1 is LGHNA and CDR2 is YSLEER. CDR3 nucleotides: TGCGCCAGCAGCCAAGAAGGAGGGTTGACCTACGAGCAGTACTTC. As protein: CASSQEGGLTYEQYF.

This clonotype turned up a few times. J is TRBJ1-3 and V is TRBV7-2, with D uncertain. This CDR3 has 17 residues. CDR1 and CDR2 (germline): SGHTA, FQGNSA. V lost 4 bases, J lost 0 bases, and 16 bases lay in between. Here the CDR3 reads CASSSPPAGNSGNTIYF. The CDR3 region has the DNA TGTGCCAGCAGCTCCCCTCCAGCAGGCAACTCTGGAAACACCATATATTTT.

CDR3 in amino acids: CSVGPLAGGFNEQFF. The CDR3 DNA follows: TGCAGCGTGGGCCCTCTAGCGGGGGGGTTCAATGAGCAGTTCTTC. V usage is TRBV29-1 and J usage is TRBJ2-1; 12 nucleotides agree with TRBD2. V was pared by 6 bases and J by 6 bases, with 9 bases of the junction left unmatched. The germline V gene has CDR1 SQVTM and CDR2 ANQGSEA. There are 15 residues in the CDR3.

J is TRBJ2-7 and V is TRBV20-1; D may be TRBD1 or TRBD2 (5 bases each). The CDR3 consists of 15 residues. The V end lost 4 bases, the J end lost 5 bases, and 21 bases lay between the germline ends. Germline CDR1 and CDR2: DFQATT and SNEGSKA (reference sequence). The CDR3 DNA follows: TGCAGTGCTACCCGCGTGGGGGAGACCCCCCACGAGCAGTACTTC. Its translation: CSATRVGETPHEQYF.

This clonotype showed up many times. V and J are TRBV5-1 and TRBJ2-1, with 9 bases lining up with TRBD1. J was trimmed by 6 bases and V by 0 bases; bases with no gene match: 4. The CDR3 has 15 amino acids. Per the germline V gene, CDR1 is SGHRS and CDR2 is YFSETQ. The DNA for the CDR3 is TGCGCCAGCAGCTTGGAGGGACAGGGTCTCAATGAGCAGTTCTTC. Its protein product is CASSLEGQGLNEQFF.

The chain is built from TRBV29-1 and TRBJ2-7; 7 bases are a match to TRBD1. The germline V gene has CDR1 SQVTM and CDR2 ANQGSEA. The CDR3 covers 11 residues. V shed 6 bases and J 2 bases; nucleotides not matched to a gene: 1. The CDR3 here is CSVQGAYEQYF. The CDR3 DNA reads TGCAGCGTCCAGGGGGCCTACGAGCAGTACTTC.

The chain recombines TRBV20-1 with TRBJ2-3, with a possible D match to TRBD2 (6 bases). Germline V gene data show CDR1 as DFQATT and CDR2 as SNEGSKA (reference sequence). The CDR3 consists of 13 residues. V was trimmed by 6 bases and J by 0 bases, leaving 10 bases between them. The CDR3 nucleotides read TGCAGTGCCCTAGGGACTAGCACAGATACGCAGTATTTT. Translated, it gives CSALGTSTDTQYF.

This clonotype was detected a few times. The chain joins TRBV11-2 to TRBJ2-1; 8 nucleotides align to TRBD1. The V gene end was trimmed by 5 bases and the J gene end by 0 bases; junction bases not matched to a gene: 6. The CDR3 covers 16 residues. Germline V gene data show CDR1 as SGHAT and CDR2 as FQNNGV. The CDR3 loop reads CASSVSTGASYNEQFF. DNA of the CDR3: TGTGCCAGCAGCGTATCGACAGGGGCCTCCTACAATGAGCAGTTCTTC.

This rearrangement joins TRBV11-2 to TRBJ1-1; maybe TRBD1 (5 bases). V was trimmed by 3 bases and J by 4 bases, leaving 15 bases between them. The CDR3 length is 15 residues. Germline CDR1 and CDR2: SGHAT and FQNNGV. Written as DNA, the CDR3 is TGTGCCAGCAGCTTGCGGCAGGGTCGGATCACTGAAGCTTTCTTT. Residues: CASSLRQGRITEAFF.

V and J are TRBV20-1 and TRBJ2-5; D is perhaps TRBD1 (6 bases). The CDR3 covers 18 residues. CDR1 is DFQATT, CDR2 SNEGSKA, per germline (reference sequence). Trimming shortened V by 2 bases and J by 0 bases, and 22 bases separated the two germline ends. The CDR3 DNA follows: TGCAGTGCTAGACAACAGGGTTTTTTGAATTGGGACCAAGAGACCCAGTACTTC. It translates to CSARQQGFLNWDQETQYF.

This clonotype was seen only a few times. This sequence joins TRBV4-1 and TRBJ1-3, with unresolved D. The V end lost 0 bases, the J end lost 1 base, and 10 bases lay between the germline ends. Germline V gives CDR1 MGHRA, CDR2 YSYEKL. The CDR3 totals 16 residues. CDR3 in amino acids: CASSQERTASGNTIYF. CDR3 DNA: TGCGCCAGCAGCCAAGAGAGGACCGCTTCTGGAAACACCATATATTTT.

This clonotype has just one count. The rearrangement links TRBV14 to TRBJ2-2, with a possible D match to TRBD2 (5 bases). Deletions cut 0 bases from V and 10 bases from J, with 12 bases between. The germline CDR1 and CDR2 sequences are SGHDN and FVKESK. The CDR3 sequence is 14 residues long. CDR3 sequence: CASSQERGRTELFF. In DNA form, the CDR3 reads TGTGCCAGCAGCCAAGAGCGAGGGAGAACGGAGCTGTTTTTT.

This chain links TRBV11-2 with TRBJ2-7, with TRBD2 identical over 15 bases. This CDR3 contains 18 residues. Germline lookup yields CDR1 SGHAT and CDR2 FQNNGV. V lost 2 bases to trimming and J lost 1 base; unmatched junction nucleotides: 6. DNA for the CDR3: TGTGCCAGCAGCTTACGGGGGACTAGCGGGGGGACGTCCTACGAGCAGTACTTC. Its protein is CASSLRGTSGGTSYEQYF.

The V gene is TRBV29-1, the J gene TRBJ2-3; the D is unclear. The CDR3 totals 12 residues. V shed 4 bases and J shed 5 bases, with 10 bases lying between them. Germline-derived CDR1 and CDR2 are SQVTM and ANQGSEA. The chain's CDR3 is CSVVPAEDTQYF. For the CDR3, the DNA is TGCAGCGTTGTTCCGGCGGAAGATACGCAGTATTTT.

This clonotype has more than one count but fewer than ten. This chain joins TRBV4-3 and TRBJ1-2, with D unclear. Trimming pared 0 bases from V and 5 bases from J, leaving 19 bases between. The CDR3 consists of 17 residues. The germline V gene encodes CDR1 LGHNA and CDR2 YSLEER. CDR3 residues: CASSQDPGSLDSYGYTF. The DNA for the CDR3 is TGCGCCAGCAGCCAAGACCCAGGAAGTCTCGATTCATATGGCTACACCTTC.

The chain is built from TRBV6-1 and TRBJ1-5; 10 bases align to TRBD1. CDR3 size: 14 residues. Per germline, CDR1 MNHNS and CDR2 SASEGT. V trimming: 6 bases; J trimming: 6 bases; junction bases outside the gene matches: 5. CDR3 bases: TGTGCCAGCAGGGGGACAGGGGAGGGTCAGCCCCAGCATTTT. It codes for CASRGTGEGQPQHF.

This clonotype turned up a few times. This chain uses TRBV20-1 with TRBJ2-5, with D hard to call. Germline lookup yields CDR1 DFQATT and CDR2 SNEGSKA (reference sequence). CDR3 size: 11 residues. V lost 6 bases to trimming and J lost 5 bases, with 10 bases between them. The CDR3 DNA reads TGCAGTGCCAAGTCCCGGGAGACCCAGTACTTC. Translation gives CSAKSRETQYF.

This clonotype was counted between two and nine times. The chain has TRBV7-7 and TRBJ2-1, with 7 bases lining up with TRBD2. Germline loops: CDR1 SSHAT, CDR2 FNYEAQ (reference sequence). This CDR3 has 15 amino acids. V gave up 5 bases and J gave up 6 bases; unmatched junction bases: 10. The CDR3 sequence: CASSALETSRNEQFF. The CDR3 nucleotides read TGTGCCAGCAGCGCCCTAGAGACTAGCCGCAATGAGCAGTTCTTC.

This clonotype occurred a few times. The gene calls are TRBV7-9 and TRBJ2-5; no clear D gene. CDR1 and CDR2 (germline): SEHNR, FQNEAQ (reference sequence). V was clipped by 5 bases and J by 0 bases, with 10 bases between them. CDR3 length equals 14 residues. CDR3 DNA sequence: TGTGCCAGCAGCGACGGGCGGTACCAAGAGACCCAGTACTTC. Translated, it gives CASSDGRYQETQYF. Filled out from reference TRBV7-9 and TRBJ2-5, the complete variable domain reads DTGVSQNPRHKITKRGQNVTFRCDPISEHNRLYWYRQTLGQGPEFLTYFQNEAQLEKSRLLSDRFSAERPKGSFSTLEIQRTEQGDSAMYLCASSDGRYQETQYFGPGTRLLVL.

This clonotype was seen only a few times. The chain has TRBV5-1 and TRBJ2-4, with unresolved D. This CDR3 contains 16 residues. The V gene's germline CDR1 is SGHRS and CDR2 YFSETQ. Trimming stripped 5 bases from V and 1 base from J, with 16 bases between. The CDR3 region is CASSGQTLGAKNIQYF. Written as DNA, the CDR3 is TGCGCCAGCAGTGGTCAGACATTAGGGGCCAAAAACATTCAGTACTTC.

In the case of this clonotype: Relative to the germline gene, one junction end is altered; a read error may explain this. The V call is TRBV10-3, the J call TRBJ2-7; D assignment may be TRBD1 or TRBD2 (5 bases each). The CDR3 is 10 residues long. Germline values: CDR1 ENHRY, CDR2 SYGVKD. The CDR3 DNA reads as TGTGCCATCAGGGAATCCCCGGGGCACTTC. This gives the protein CAIRESPGHF.

The rearrangement joins TRBV11-2 to TRBJ2-7; weak D call: TRBD1 (6 bases). The germline CDR1 and CDR2 sequences are SGHAT and FQNNGV. V lost 3 bases to trimming and J lost 1 base, with 31 bases between them. CDR3 length equals 21 residues. Here the CDR3 DNA reads TGTGCCAGCAGCTTTATTATGAGTGCTTCCTCCGGGACAACTTGGTCCTACGAGCAGTACTTC. Protein: CASSFIMSASSGTTWSYEQYF.